The clone carrying this T cell receptor beta chain was seen a handful of times. Its antigen remains unidentified. This sample is part of a study of T-cell reconstitution after alpha-beta-depleted transplantation in children. Study results and caveats: Newly produced T cells mostly accounted for T-cell counts and diversity one year post-transplant.

V was shortened by 3 bases and J by 5 bases, with 14 bases between the two germline ends. CDR3 size: 15 residues. Unique molecular identifiers were used to barcode this TCRbeta library. TCRdb processed the PCR reads anew with MiXCR; each CDR3 protein has one entry. This sample has hundreds of thousands of distinct CDR3 sequences, with around 13% found just once. Sample: PBMCs, mostly from graft donor cells, taken 360 days after TCRalphabeta/CD19-depleted stem cell transplant. V gene TRBV12-3 or TRBV12-4 combines with J gene TRBJ2-1, with a possible D match to TRBD1 (6 bases). This TCR was recovered from a male patient aged 10 to 17 who had a stem cell transplant for acute myeloid leukemia, so the T cells may come from the graft donor. CDR3 DNA: TGTGCCAGCAGTTTCGTACAGGGTCACAACAATGAGCAGTTCTTC. Protein product: CASSFVQGHNNEQFF.